Presented here are 23 T cell receptor beta chains from one specimen sequenced in a study of breast tumors, draining lymph nodes, adjacent tissues. The lymph nodes were axillary draining lymph nodes from breast cancer patients. One entry per CDR3 protein results from TCRdb running MiXCR on the multiplex PCR reads. This sample yields 120,000 or so distinct CDR3 sequences, of which roughly 21% are seen a single time; less than 4% belongs to the top ten. What was sequenced was axillary lymph node tissue. Receptor source: a female donor with breast cancer. Some clones in this sample may be carry-over from other donors' samples.

The sample holds many counts of this clonotype. J is TRBJ2-5 and V is TRBV7-9; the match to TRBD2 covers 9 bases. CDR3 length: 14 residues. Germline CDR1 is SEHNR and CDR2 is FQNEAQ (reference sequence). V lost 2 bases, J lost 5 bases, and 3 bases stayed unmatched. CDR3: CASSLSGGLETQYF. The CDR3 nucleotides read TGTGCCAGCAGCTTAAGCGGGGGGCTTGAGACCCAGTACTTC.

This clonotype was picked up many times. DNA for the CDR3: TGTGCCAGCAGCGCCCGGGGGGATTCGGAGACCCAGTACTTC. This encodes CASSARGDSETQYF. The chain uses TRBV7-9 and TRBJ2-5, with TRBD2 matching 7 bases. CDR3 length: 14 amino acids. From germline, CDR1 is SEHNR and CDR2 FQNEAQ (reference sequence). Trimming took 5 bases from V and 5 from J; bases not matched to a gene: 8. Based on the CDR3 plus reference TRBV7-9 and TRBJ2-5, the full variable domain is DTGVSQNPRHKITKRGQNVTFRCDPISEHNRLYWYRQTLGQGPEFLTYFQNEAQLEKSRLLSDRFSAERPKGSFSTLEIQRTEQGDSAMYLCASSARGDSETQYFGPGTRLLVL.

This clonotype occurred a few times. The J gene is TRBJ2-4, the V gene TRBV5-6; D gene unclear. The CDR3 has 14 residues. Germline assignment: CDR1 SGHDT and CDR2 YYEEEE. Trimming stripped 1 base from V and 0 bases from J, with 5 bases between. CDR3 sequence: CASSLLLAKNIQYF. The CDR3 DNA follows: TGTGCCAGCAGCTTGTTACTAGCCAAAAACATTCAGTACTTC.

This clonotype has ten or more counts. CDR3 in DNA: TGTGCCAGCAGCTTAATGAGCGGGGGGGACAATGAGCAGTTCTTC. This codes for CASSLMSGGDNEQFF. The V gene is TRBV7-2, the J gene TRBJ2-1, with 10 bases matching TRBD2. The CDR3 sequence is 15 residues long. Per germline, CDR1 SGHTA and CDR2 FQGNSA. Trimming at V came to 2 bases and at J to 5 bases, leaving 3 bases not matched to a gene.

The sample holds many counts of this clonotype. The CDR3 nucleotides are TGTGCCAGCAGCCTAGTAGCGGGAGTGGGCTACGAGCAGTACTTC. It codes for CASSLVAGVGYEQYF. This rearrangement joins TRBV27 to TRBJ2-7; 9 nucleotides match TRBD2. In germline, CDR1 is MNHEY, CDR2 SMNVEV (reference sequence). This CDR3 region has 15 residues. After removal of 6 bases from V and 3 bases from J, the junction contained 9 bases not matched to a gene.

A remark on this clonotype: This sequence may be a read error, since a much larger clone differs from it by one base. The V and J genes are TRBV5-1 and TRBJ1-5; possibly TRBD1 for D (5 bases). The germline gives CDR1 SGHRS, CDR2 YFSETQ. The CDR3 has 14 amino acids. CDR3 amino acids: CANSKSPGREPQHF. The CDR3 region has the DNA TGCGCCAACAGCAAATCTCCAGGGAGGGAGCCCCAGCATTTT.

This clonotype was seen at least ten times. The chain recombines TRBV28 with TRBJ2-7, with D maybe TRBD1 (6 bases). Germline V CDR1 and CDR2: MDHEN, SYDVKM. This CDR3 region has 11 residues. The germline V and J ends were trimmed by 6 bases and 7 bases, with 10 bases remaining between them. CDR3 in DNA: TGTGCCAGCAGAACTCAGGGGGAGCAGTACTTC. Its translation: CASRTQGEQYF.

In regard to this clonotype: This CDR3 fails to terminate in the conserved phenylalanine or tryptophan, so it likely reflects a read error. This rearrangement joins TRBV6-1 to TRBJ2-7; TRBD2 matches at 7 bases. The V and J ends lost 3 bases and 2 bases, in that order; junction bases with no gene match: 4. The CDR3 is made up of 14 amino acids. Germline CDR1 is MNHNS and CDR2 is SASEGT. The CDR3 region is CASSERRGTYEQYL. CDR3 sequence (DNA): TGTGCCAGCAGTGAGCGGCGGGGGACCTACGAGCAGTACCTC.

As regards this clonotype: A much more abundant neighbour one base away suggests this may be a read error. The chain uses TRBV20-1 and TRBJ2-5; D not resolved. Between the trimmed V and J ends, which lost 2 bases and 1 base, there was a span of 8 bases. Germline V gene sequence: CDR1 DFQATT, CDR2 SNEGSKA (reference sequence). This CDR3 comprises 13 residues. The CDR3 is CSARTVLQETQYF. The CDR3 region has the DNA TGCAGTGCTAGAACAGTGCTCCAAGAGACCCAGTACTTC.

This clonotype was recorded many times. The V call is TRBV19, the J call TRBJ2-1; D is undetermined. Deletions cut 3 bases from V and 5 bases from J, with 8 bases between. Germline V gives CDR1 LNHDA, CDR2 SQIVND (reference sequence). The CDR3 sequence is 13 residues long. The CDR3 coding sequence is TGTGCCAGTAGTATTTCAGTTGACAATGAGCAGTTCTTC. Translating gives CASSISVDNEQFF.

This clonotype was picked up many times. The chain recombines TRBV5-6 with TRBJ2-3, with D possibly TRBD1 on 6 matching bases. This CDR3 has 14 amino acids. Germline V gene data show CDR1 as SGHDT and CDR2 as YYEEEE. With 4 bases removed from V and 9 bases from J, the gap between germline ends came to 18 bases. Here the CDR3 reads CASSPVGRQVTQYF. The CDR3 bases are TGTGCCAGCAGCCCTGTAGGCCGACAGGTCACGCAGTATTTT.

This clonotype was counted many times. This chain connects TRBV6-1 to TRBJ2-1; 9 nucleotides line up with TRBD2. The CDR3 spans 14 residues. Looked up from germline, CDR1 is MNHNS and CDR2 is SASEGT. V lost 6 bases and J lost 8; bases outside the gene matches: 8. Here the CDR3 reads CASRPGAGGDEQFF. The CDR3 nucleotides are TGTGCCAGCAGGCCGGGAGCGGGGGGTGATGAGCAGTTCTTC.

Of note for this clonotype: It may be a read error: a sequence one base away is much more abundant. This sequence joins TRBV2 and TRBJ2-5; 7 nucleotides align to TRBD1. Germline-derived CDR1 and CDR2 are SNHLY and FYNNEI. The CDR3 is 15 residues long. In DNA form, the CDR3 reads TGTGCCAGCAGTGATCGACAGGGAATCCAAGAGACCCGGTACTTC. This codes for CASSDRQGIQETRYF.

This clonotype was seen many times. The chain uses TRBV28 and TRBJ1-6; D is ambiguous. V was clipped by 1 base and J by 8 bases, with 3 bases between them. The CDR3 spans 12 residues. Germline CDR1 is MDHEN and CDR2 is SYDVKM. The CDR3 loop is CASSLFDSPLHF. CDR3 DNA: TGTGCCAGCAGTTTATTTGATTCACCCCTCCACTTT.

In its sample, this clonotype was seen many times. V and J are TRBV11-2 and TRBJ2-5; TRBD1 or TRBD2 may be the D gene (5 bases each). The V end was cut by 5 bases, the J end by 3 bases, with 16 bases between. In germline, CDR1 is SGHAT, CDR2 FQNNGV. The CDR3 has 15 amino acids. The CDR3 bases are TGTGCCAGCAGCCCCCGGGTAGGGGAGAAAGAGACCCAGTACTTC. Translation: CASSPRVGEKETQYF.

This clonotype was recorded many times. This chain uses TRBV9 with TRBJ2-2; 10 nucleotides align to TRBD2. The CDR3 spans 20 residues. CDR1 SGDLS and CDR2 YYNGEE come from the germline V gene. J was trimmed by 4 bases and V by 2 bases; bases with no gene match: 17. The CDR3 coding sequence is TGTGCCAGCAGCGTGGAGCTACCGGGACTAGCGTATTCGAGCACCGGGGAGCTGTTTTTT. This gives the protein CASSVELPGLAYSSTGELFF. The whole variable domain, filled in from reference TRBV9 and TRBJ2-2, reads DSGVTQTPKHLITATGQRVTLRCSPRSGDLSVYWYQQSLDQGLQFLIQYYNGEERAKGNILERFSAQQFPDLHSELNLSSLELGDSALYFCASSVELPGLAYSSTGELFFGEGSRLTVL.

This clonotype was seen many times. The V gene is TRBV19, the J gene TRBJ2-7, with a possible D match to TRBD1 (6 bases). CDR3 length: 15 residues. Trimming cost V 5 bases and J 2 bases, with 16 bases left between them. CDR1 is LNHDA, CDR2 SQIVND, per germline (reference sequence). The CDR3 sequence is CASSASGTSAYEQYF. The CDR3, as DNA: TGTGCCAGTAGTGCATCCGGGACATCGGCCTACGAGCAGTACTTC.

This clonotype was picked up many times. The CDR3 DNA sequence: TGCAGTGCTAGAGATGGAGCCAGACAGACGGTTCAGCCCCAGCATTTT. As protein: CSARDGARQTVQPQHF. The chain couples TRBV20-1 to TRBJ1-5; tentatively, D is TRBD1 (5 bases). Trimming left V 0 bases short and J 6 bases short, with 18 bases between. CDR1 DFQATT and CDR2 SNEGSKA come from the germline V gene (reference sequence). CDR3 length equals 16 residues.

This clonotype was observed a handful of times. Possible read error: a much larger clone is one base away. The chain has TRBV6-1 and TRBJ2-7; D ambiguous. The CDR3 consists of 13 residues. V gave up 3 bases and J gave up 5 bases, with 11 bases separating them. Germline lookup yields CDR1 MNHNS and CDR2 SASEGT. The CDR3 here is CASSESVVHEQYF. CDR3 sequence (DNA): TGTGCCAGCAGTGAGTCCGTGGTCCACGAGCAGTACTTC.

The table lists this clonotype with many counts. The chain is built from TRBV4-2 and TRBJ2-1; the match to TRBD2 covers 11 bases. From germline, CDR1 is LGHNA and CDR2 YNFKEQ. The CDR3 is made up of 16 amino acids. The V gene end was trimmed by 0 bases and the J gene end by 10 bases; junction bases not matched to a gene: 8. For the CDR3, the DNA is TGTGCCAGCAGCCAAGAATCTAGCGGGGGGCCGCGGGAGCAGTTCTTC. Translating gives CASSQESSGGPREQFF.

This clonotype appeared many times. The V gene is TRBV7-2, the J gene TRBJ1-2; tentatively, D is TRBD1 (5 bases). Germline V gene data show CDR1 as SGHTA and CDR2 as FQGNSA. The V end lost 5 bases, the J end lost 5 bases, and 9 bases lay between the germline ends. The CDR3 covers 12 residues. CDR3 DNA sequence: TGTGCCAGCAGCCGGGACTCTTATGGCTACACCTTC. As protein: CASSRDSYGYTF.

The sample holds many counts of this clonotype. This chain connects TRBV5-1 to TRBJ2-1, with 9 bases matching TRBD2. The CDR3 totals 16 residues. CDR1 and CDR2 (germline): SGHRS, YFSETQ. Germline trimming cut 4 bases from V and 8 bases from J; bases unmatched to any gene: 13. CDR3 DNA: TGCGCCAGCAGCCTAAGCGTAGCGGGAGTGGGCGATGAGCAGTTCTTC. Protein: CASSLSVAGVGDEQFF.

This clonotype was seen many times. This chain connects TRBV2 to TRBJ1-2, with 7 bases identical to TRBD1. The ends lost 6 bases at V and 13 bases at J; junction bases unmatched: 11. This CDR3 is built from 12 residues. Per the germline V gene, CDR1 is SNHLY and CDR2 is FYNNEI. CDR3 sequence: CASRPRQGSGTF. The CDR3 coding sequence is TGTGCCAGCAGGCCTAGACAGGGATCCGGCACCTTC.